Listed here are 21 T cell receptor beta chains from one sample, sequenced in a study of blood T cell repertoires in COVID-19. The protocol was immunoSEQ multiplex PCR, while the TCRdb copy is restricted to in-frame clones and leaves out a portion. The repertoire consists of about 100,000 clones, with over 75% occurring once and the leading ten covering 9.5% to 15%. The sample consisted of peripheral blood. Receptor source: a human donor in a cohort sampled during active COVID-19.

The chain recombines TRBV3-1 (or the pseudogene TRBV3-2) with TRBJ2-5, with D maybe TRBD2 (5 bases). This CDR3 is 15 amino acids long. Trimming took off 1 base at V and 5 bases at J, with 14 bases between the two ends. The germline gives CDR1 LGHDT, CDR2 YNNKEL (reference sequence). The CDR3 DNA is TGTGCCAGCAGCCAAGTCACGGGGAAGCTTGAGACCCAGTACTTC. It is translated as CASSQVTGKLETQYF.

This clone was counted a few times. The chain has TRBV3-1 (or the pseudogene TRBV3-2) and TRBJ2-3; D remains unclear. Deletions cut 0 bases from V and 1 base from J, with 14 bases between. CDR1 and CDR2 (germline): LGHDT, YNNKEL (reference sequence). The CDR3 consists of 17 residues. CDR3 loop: CASSQDTPNRGTDTQYF. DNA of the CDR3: TGTGCCAGCAGCCAAGATACCCCGAACCGGGGCACAGATACGCAGTATTTT.

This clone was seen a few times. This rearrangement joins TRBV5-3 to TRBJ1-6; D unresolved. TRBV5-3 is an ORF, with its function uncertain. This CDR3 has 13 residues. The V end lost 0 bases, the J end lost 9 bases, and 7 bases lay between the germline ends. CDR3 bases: TGTGCCAGAAGCTTGGGTCGGAGTTCACCCCTCCACTTT. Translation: CARSLGRSSPLHF.

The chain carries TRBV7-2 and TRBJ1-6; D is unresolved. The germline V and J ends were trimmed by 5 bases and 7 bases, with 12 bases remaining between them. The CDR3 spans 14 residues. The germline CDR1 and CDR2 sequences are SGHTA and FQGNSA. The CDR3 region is CASSLGTDNSPLHF. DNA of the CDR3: TGTGCCAGCAGCCTCGGAACAGACAATTCACCCCTCCACTTT. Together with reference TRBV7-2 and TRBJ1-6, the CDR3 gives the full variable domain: GAGVSQSPSNKVTEKGKDVELRCDPISGHTALYWYRQSLGQGLEFLIYFQGNSAPDKSGLPSDRFSAERTGGSVSTLTIQRTQQEDSAVYLCASSLGTDNSPLHFGNGTRLTVT.

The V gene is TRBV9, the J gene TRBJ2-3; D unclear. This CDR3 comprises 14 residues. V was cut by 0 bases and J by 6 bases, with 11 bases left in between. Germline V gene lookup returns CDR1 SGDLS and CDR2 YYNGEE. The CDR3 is CASSVVPVSDTQYF. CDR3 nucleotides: TGTGCCAGCAGCGTAGTTCCAGTTTCTGATACGCAGTATTTT.

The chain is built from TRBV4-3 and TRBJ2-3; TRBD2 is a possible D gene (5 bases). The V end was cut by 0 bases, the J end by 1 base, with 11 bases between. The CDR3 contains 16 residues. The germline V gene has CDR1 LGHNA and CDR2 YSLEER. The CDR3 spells CASSQDTLEGTDTQYF. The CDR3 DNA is TGCGCCAGCAGCCAAGATACACTAGAAGGCACAGATACGCAGTATTTT.

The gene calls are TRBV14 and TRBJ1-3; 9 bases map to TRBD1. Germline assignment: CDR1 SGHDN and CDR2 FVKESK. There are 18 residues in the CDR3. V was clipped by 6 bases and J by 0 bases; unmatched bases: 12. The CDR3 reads CASSSSLRDRASGNTIYF. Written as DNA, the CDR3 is TGTGCCAGCAGTTCCAGCCTCCGGGACAGGGCCTCTGGAAACACCATATATTTT.

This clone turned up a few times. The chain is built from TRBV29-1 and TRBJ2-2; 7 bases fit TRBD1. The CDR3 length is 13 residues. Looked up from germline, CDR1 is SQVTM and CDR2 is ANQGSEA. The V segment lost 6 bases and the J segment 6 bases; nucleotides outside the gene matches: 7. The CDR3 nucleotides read TGCAGCGTCTATGACAGGGACCCCGGGGAGCTGTTTTTT. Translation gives CSVYDRDPGELFF.

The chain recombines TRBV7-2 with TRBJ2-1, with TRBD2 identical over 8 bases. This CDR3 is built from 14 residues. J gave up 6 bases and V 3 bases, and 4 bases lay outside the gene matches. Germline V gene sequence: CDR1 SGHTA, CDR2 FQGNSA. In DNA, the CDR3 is TGTGCCAGCAGCTTCGGGCTAGCGGGCAATGAGCAGTTCTTC. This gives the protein CASSFGLAGNEQFF.

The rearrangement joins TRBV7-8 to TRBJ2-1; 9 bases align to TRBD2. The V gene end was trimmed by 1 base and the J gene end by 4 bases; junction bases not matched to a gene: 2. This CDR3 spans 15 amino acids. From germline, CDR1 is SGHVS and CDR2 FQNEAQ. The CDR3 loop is CASSLVSGGYNEQFF. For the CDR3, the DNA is TGTGCCAGCAGCTTAGTTAGCGGGGGTTACAATGAGCAGTTCTTC.

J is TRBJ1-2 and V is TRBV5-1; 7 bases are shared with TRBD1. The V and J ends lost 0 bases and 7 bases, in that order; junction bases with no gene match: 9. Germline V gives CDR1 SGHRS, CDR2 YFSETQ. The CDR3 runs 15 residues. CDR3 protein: CASSLEGQGVRGYTF. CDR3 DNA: TGCGCCAGCAGCTTGGAAGGTCAGGGGGTACGTGGCTACACCTTC.

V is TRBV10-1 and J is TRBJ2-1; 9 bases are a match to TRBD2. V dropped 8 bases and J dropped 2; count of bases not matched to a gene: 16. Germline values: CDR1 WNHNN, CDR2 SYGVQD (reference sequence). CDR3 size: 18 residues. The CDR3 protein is CASWVCSGGVCTYNEQFF. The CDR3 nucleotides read TGCGCCAGCTGGGTATGTAGCGGGGGAGTTTGCACCTACAATGAGCAGTTCTTC.

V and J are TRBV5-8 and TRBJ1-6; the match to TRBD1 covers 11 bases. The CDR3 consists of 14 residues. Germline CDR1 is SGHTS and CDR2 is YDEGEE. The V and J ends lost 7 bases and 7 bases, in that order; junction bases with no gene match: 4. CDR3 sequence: CASVDRGRNSPLHF. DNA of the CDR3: TGTGCCAGCGTGGACAGGGGGCGGAATTCACCCCTCCACTTT.

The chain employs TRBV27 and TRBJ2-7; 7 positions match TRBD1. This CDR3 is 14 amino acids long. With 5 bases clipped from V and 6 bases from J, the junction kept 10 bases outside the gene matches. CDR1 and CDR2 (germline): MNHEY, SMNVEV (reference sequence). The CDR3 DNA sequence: TGTGCCAGCAGTCCTTGGGACAGTCTTCCCGAGCAGTACTTC. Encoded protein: CASSPWDSLPEQYF.

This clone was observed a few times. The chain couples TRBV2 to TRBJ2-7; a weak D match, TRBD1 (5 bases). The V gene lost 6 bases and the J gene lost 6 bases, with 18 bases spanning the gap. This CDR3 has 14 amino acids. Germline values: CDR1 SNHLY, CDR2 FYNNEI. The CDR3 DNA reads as TGTGCCAGCAGGGGCCCCCAGGGAAAAGGCGAGCAGTACTTC. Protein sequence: CASRGPQGKGEQYF.

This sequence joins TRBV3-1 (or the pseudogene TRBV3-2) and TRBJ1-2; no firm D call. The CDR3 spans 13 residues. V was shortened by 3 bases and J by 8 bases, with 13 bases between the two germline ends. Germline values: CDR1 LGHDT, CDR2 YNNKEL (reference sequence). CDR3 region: CASSQGFRRGYTF. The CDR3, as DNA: TGTGCCAGCAGCCAGGGTTTTCGGAGGGGCTACACCTTC.

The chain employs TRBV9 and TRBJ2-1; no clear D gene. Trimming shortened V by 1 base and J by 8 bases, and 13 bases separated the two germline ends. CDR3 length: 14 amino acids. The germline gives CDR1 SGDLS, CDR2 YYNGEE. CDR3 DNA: TGTGCCAGCAGCGTACTAGGTGGCTCCGATGAGCAGTTCTTC. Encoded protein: CASSVLGGSDEQFF.

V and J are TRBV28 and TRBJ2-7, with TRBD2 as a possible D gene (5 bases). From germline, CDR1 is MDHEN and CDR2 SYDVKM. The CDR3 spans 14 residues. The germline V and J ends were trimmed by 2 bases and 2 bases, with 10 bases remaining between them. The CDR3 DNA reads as TGTGCCAGCAGTTTAGGAGGACTGGCCTACGAGCAGTACTTC. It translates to CASSLGGLAYEQYF.

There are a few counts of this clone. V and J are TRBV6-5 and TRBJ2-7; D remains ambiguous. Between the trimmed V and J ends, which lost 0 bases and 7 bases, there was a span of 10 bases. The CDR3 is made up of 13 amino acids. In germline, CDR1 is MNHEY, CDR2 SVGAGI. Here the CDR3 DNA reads TGTGCCAGCAGTTACTCGTTGTCTCGGGAGCAGTACTTC. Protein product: CASSYSLSREQYF.

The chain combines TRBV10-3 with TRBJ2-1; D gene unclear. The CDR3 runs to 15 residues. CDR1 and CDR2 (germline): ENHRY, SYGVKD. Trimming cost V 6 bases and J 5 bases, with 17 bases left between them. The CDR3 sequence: CAISLSRLVDNEQFF. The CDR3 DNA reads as TGTGCCATCAGCTTATCCCGATTAGTCGACAATGAGCAGTTCTTC.

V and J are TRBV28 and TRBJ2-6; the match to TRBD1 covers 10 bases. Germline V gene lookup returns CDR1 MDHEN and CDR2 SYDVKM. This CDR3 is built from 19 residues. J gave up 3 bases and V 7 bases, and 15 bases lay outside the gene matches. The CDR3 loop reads CASNALRDRGTSGANVLTF. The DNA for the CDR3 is TGTGCCAGCAACGCACTCCGGGACAGGGGTACGAGTGGGGCCAACGTCCTGACTTTC.